Sequencing of this T cell receptor (beta chain) was carried out in a study of cytomegalovirus exposure and HLA in healthy donors. Study results and caveats: Researchers reported in a later analysis that common viral pathogens appeared linked to several top clusters. Whilst most TCR sequences proved rare, a subset of public TCRs occurred across many donors.

Primers: 60 Vbeta forward and 13 Jbeta reverse. Data came from immunoSEQ multiplex PCR; TCRdb stores just in-frame clones and leaves some out. Among some 120,000 clones, more than 75% were seen once, and the ten largest hold roughly 12%. Comments on this clone: Its antigen remains unidentified.

The V and J ends lost 4 bases and 3 bases respectively, with 12 bases between them. CDR1 KGHSH and CDR2 LQKENI come from the germline V gene. The length of the CDR3 is 14 residues. This chain joins TRBV18 and TRBJ1-1; TRBD1 is a possible D gene (6 bases). This TCR was recovered from a woman between 35 and 50 years old in good health and CMV-seropositive. The sequenced sample consisted of PBMCs. In DNA, the CDR3 is TGTGCCAGCTCACAAAGGGGGAGGGACACTGAAGCTTTCTTT. Residues: CASSQRGRDTEAFF.